The 10 T cell receptor beta chains in this list originate from one sample, sequenced in a study of blood T cell repertoires in COVID-19. The method was immunoSEQ multiplex PCR; TCRdb's version includes in-frame clones alone and lacks a portion of them. This sample yields 140,000 to 150,000 clones, of which roughly 76% are seen a single time; roughly 8.3% belongs to the top ten. Sequenced: peripheral blood. Receptors were obtained from a human donor with acute or convalescent COVID-19. The donor label of this sample is uncertain.

The rearrangement uses TRBV24-1 and TRBJ2-3; 7 bases line up with TRBD1. Germline V gene data show CDR1 as KGHDR and CDR2 as SFDVKD. The CDR3 covers 16 residues. Losses at the gene ends were 1 base for V and 2 bases for J; bases not matched to a gene: 5. The CDR3: CATSDFKGAATDTQYF. The CDR3 DNA is TGTGCCACCAGTGATTTCAAGGGGGCGGCCACAGATACGCAGTATTTT.

The rearrangement uses TRBV19 and TRBJ1-5; 7 nucleotides align to TRBD1. Germline-derived CDR1 and CDR2 are LNHDA and SQIVND (reference sequence). The CDR3 sequence is 14 residues long. J lost 1 base, V lost 6 bases, and 3 bases had no gene match. CDR3: CASRDRPSNQPQHF. In DNA, the CDR3 is TGTGCCAGTAGGGACAGGCCAAGCAATCAGCCCCAGCATTTT.

V gene TRBV5-1 combines with J gene TRBJ2-3; D call uncertain. Germline CDR1 is SGHRS and CDR2 is YFSETQ. The CDR3 extends over 14 amino acids. V shed 3 bases and J shed 3 bases, with 11 bases lying between them. The CDR3 DNA sequence: TGCGCCAGCAGCTCCCGCGAAGCTACAGATACGCAGTATTTT. Protein sequence: CASSSREATDTQYF. The complete variable domain, with remaining parts taken from reference TRBV5-1 and TRBJ2-3, reads KAGVTQTPRYLIKTRGQQVTLSCSPISGHRSVSWYQQTPGQGLQFLFEYFSETQRNKGNFPGRFSGRQFSNSRSEMNVSTLELGDSALYLCASSSREATDTQYFGPGTRLTVL.

V usage is TRBV4-1 and J usage is TRBJ2-1, with 8 bases aligning to TRBD2. V trimming: 0 bases; J trimming: 4 bases; junction bases outside the gene matches: 8. CDR3 size: 17 residues. Per germline, CDR1 MGHRA and CDR2 YSYEKL. The CDR3, as DNA: TGCGCCAGCAGCCAAGAGAGGTTGCGGGGGGTATACAATGAGCAGTTCTTC. Protein: CASSQERLRGVYNEQFF.

V gene TRBV5-1 combines with J gene TRBJ1-2, with D perhaps matching TRBD1 (6 bases). With 0 bases removed from V and 5 bases from J, the gap between germline ends came to 8 bases. Germline V lookup: CDR1 SGHRS, CDR2 YFSETQ. The CDR3 length is 13 residues. The CDR3 reads CASSLDTGYGYTF. CDR3 sequence (DNA): TGCGCCAGCAGCTTGGATACAGGGTATGGCTACACCTTC.

The V and J genes are TRBV29-1 and TRBJ1-4; the match to TRBD1 covers 9 bases. Per the germline V gene, CDR1 is SQVTM and CDR2 is ANQGSEA. With V trimmed by 5 bases and J by 3 bases, 1 base remained unmatched. The CDR3 sequence is 13 residues long. CDR3 amino acids: CSVRTGANEKLFF. The CDR3 DNA follows: TGCAGCGTTCGGACAGGGGCTAATGAAAAACTGTTTTTT.

The chain is built from TRBV3-1 (or the pseudogene TRBV3-2) and TRBJ2-1, with D perhaps TRBD2 (7 bases). In germline, CDR1 is LGHDT, CDR2 YNNKEL (reference sequence). V was clipped by 2 bases and J by 4 bases, with 21 bases between them. The CDR3 is made up of 18 amino acids. CDR3 in amino acids: CASSQRGPGGGVYNEQFF. CDR3 DNA: TGTGCCAGCAGCCAAAGGGGTCCCGGCGGGGGCGTTTACAATGAGCAGTTCTTC.

This clone has more than one count but fewer than ten. This rearrangement joins TRBV6-6 to TRBJ2-7, with 12 bases fitting TRBD1. This CDR3 is 15 amino acids long. Germline V gene data show CDR1 as MNHNY and CDR2 as SVGAGI (reference sequence). With V trimmed by 6 bases and J by 5 bases, 8 bases remained unmatched. CDR3 nucleotide sequence: TGTGCCAGCAGCTTTTCCGGGACAGGGGGCCACGAGCAGTACTTC. Its protein is CASSFSGTGGHEQYF.

This chain uses TRBV9 with TRBJ2-1, with 9 bases identical to TRBD2. This CDR3 comprises 15 residues. Germline V lookup: CDR1 SGDLS, CDR2 YYNGEE. Trimming removed 5 bases from V and 3 bases from J; junction bases left unmatched: 6. CDR3 in amino acids: CASSLRGGVYNEQFF. CDR3 DNA sequence: TGTGCCAGCAGTTTACGCGGGGGGGTCTACAATGAGCAGTTCTTC. Supplemented by reference TRBV9 and TRBJ2-1, the full variable domain reads DSGVTQTPKHLITATGQRVTLRCSPRSGDLSVYWYQQSLDQGLQFLIQYYNGEERAKGNILERFSAQQFPDLHSELNLSSLELGDSALYFCASSLRGGVYNEQFFGPGTRLTVL.

This CDR3 reads CASSPSGQVSNTIYF. The DNA of the CDR3 is TGTGCCAGCAGCCCGAGCGGACAGGTTTCAAACACCATATATTTT. This chain uses TRBV11-2 with TRBJ1-3, with 7 bases lining up with TRBD1. CDR3 length: 15 residues. The germline V gene has CDR1 SGHAT and CDR2 FQNNGV. With 5 bases clipped from V and 6 bases from J, the junction kept 10 bases outside the gene matches.